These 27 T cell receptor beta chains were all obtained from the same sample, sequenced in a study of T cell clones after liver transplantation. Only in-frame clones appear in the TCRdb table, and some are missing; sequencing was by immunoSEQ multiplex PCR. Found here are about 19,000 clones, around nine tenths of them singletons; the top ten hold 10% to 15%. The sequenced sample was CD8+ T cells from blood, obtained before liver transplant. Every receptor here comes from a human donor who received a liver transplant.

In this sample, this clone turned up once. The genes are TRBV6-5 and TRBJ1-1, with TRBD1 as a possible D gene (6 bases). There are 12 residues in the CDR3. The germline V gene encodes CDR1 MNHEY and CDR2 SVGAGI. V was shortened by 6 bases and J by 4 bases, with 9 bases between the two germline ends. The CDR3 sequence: CASRTGGTEAFF. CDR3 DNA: TGTGCCAGCAGGACAGGAGGCACTGAAGCTTTCTTT.

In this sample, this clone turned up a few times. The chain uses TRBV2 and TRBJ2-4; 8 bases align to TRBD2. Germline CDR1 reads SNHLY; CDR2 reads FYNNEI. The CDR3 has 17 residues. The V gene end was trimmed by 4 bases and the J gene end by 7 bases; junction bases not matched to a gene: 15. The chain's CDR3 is CASSGGLAGGPWNIQYF. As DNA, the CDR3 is TGTGCCAGCAGTGGTGGCCTAGCGGGCGGTCCGTGGAACATTCAGTACTTC.

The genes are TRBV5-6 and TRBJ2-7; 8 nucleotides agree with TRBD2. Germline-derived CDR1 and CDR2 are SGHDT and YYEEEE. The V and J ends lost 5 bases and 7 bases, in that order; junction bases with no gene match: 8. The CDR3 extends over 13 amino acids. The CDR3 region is CASRPAGGNEQYF. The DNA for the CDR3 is TGTGCCAGCAGGCCCGCGGGAGGCAATGAGCAGTACTTC.

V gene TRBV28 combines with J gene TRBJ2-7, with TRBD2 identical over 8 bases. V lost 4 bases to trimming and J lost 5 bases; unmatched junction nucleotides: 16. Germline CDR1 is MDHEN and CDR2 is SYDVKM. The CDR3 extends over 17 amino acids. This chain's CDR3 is CASSYPSYGGRLDEQYF. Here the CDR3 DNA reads TGTGCCAGCAGTTACCCCTCCTATGGCGGGAGGCTCGACGAGCAGTACTTC. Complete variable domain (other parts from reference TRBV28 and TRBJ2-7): DVKVTQSSRYLVKRTGEKVFLECVQDMDHENMFWYRQDPGLGLRLIYFSYDVKMKEKGDIPEGYSVSREKKERFSLILESASTNQTSMYLCASSYPSYGGRLDEQYFGPGTRLTVT.

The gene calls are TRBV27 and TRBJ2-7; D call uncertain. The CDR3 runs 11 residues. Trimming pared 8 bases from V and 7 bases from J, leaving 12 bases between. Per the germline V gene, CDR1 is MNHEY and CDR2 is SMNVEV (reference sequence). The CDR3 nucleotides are TGTGCCAGCTCTAACTCTGGGGAGCAGTACTTC. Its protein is CASSNSGEQYF.

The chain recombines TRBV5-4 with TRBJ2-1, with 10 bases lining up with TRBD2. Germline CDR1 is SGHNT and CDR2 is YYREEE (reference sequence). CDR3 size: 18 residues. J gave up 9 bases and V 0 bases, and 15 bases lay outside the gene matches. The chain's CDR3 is CASSLGTPSGSGLGEQFF. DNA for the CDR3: TGTGCCAGCAGCTTGGGGACCCCTAGCGGGAGCGGTCTCGGTGAGCAGTTCTTC.

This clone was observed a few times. The CDR3 bases are TGTGCCGGAAACGGGAGGGCCTCCTACGAGCAGTACTTC. Protein sequence: CAGNGRASYEQYF. The chain recombines TRBV2 with TRBJ2-7; 8 nucleotides match TRBD2. Trimming cost V 11 bases and J 0 bases; bases outside gene matches: 6. The germline V gene has CDR1 SNHLY and CDR2 FYNNEI. This CDR3 is 13 amino acids long.

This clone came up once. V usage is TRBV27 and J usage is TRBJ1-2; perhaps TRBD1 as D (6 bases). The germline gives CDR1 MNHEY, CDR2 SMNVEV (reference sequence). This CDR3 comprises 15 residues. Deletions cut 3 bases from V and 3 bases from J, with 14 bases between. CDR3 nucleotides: TGTGCCAGCAGTTTTGGGCCGGGGGCTGACTATGGCTACACCTTC. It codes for CASSFGPGADYGYTF.

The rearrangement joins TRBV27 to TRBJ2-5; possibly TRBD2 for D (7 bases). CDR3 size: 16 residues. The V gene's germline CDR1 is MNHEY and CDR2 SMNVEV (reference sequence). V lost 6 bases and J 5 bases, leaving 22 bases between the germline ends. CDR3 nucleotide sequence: TGTGCCAGCAGACTCACGCGGGGGCAGCCCCGGGAGACCCAGTACTTC. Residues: CASRLTRGQPRETQYF.

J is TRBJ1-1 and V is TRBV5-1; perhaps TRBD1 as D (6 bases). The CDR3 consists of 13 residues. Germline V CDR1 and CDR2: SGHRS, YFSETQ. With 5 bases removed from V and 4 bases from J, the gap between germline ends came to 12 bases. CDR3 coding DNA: TGCGCCAGCAGACCCGAGGGGGGCACTGAAGCTTTCTTT. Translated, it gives CASRPEGGTEAFF.

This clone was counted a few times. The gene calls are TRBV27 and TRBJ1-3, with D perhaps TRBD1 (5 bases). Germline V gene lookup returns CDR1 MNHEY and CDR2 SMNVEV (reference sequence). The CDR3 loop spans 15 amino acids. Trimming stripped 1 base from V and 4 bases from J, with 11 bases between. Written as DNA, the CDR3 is TGTGCCAGCAGTTTATGGGGACCCGGCGGAAACACCATATATTTT. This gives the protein CASSLWGPGGNTIYF.

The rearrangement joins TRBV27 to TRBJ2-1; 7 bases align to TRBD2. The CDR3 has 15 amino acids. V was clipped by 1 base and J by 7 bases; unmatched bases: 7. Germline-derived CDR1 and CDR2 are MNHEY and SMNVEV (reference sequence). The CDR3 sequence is CASSLFREGYNEQFF. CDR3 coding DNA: TGTGCCAGCAGTTTATTCAGGGAGGGTTATAATGAGCAGTTCTTC.

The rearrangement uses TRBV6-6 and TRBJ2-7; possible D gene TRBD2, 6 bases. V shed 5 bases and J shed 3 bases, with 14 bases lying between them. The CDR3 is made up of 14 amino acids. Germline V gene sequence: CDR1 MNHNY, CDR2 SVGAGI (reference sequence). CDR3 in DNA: TGTGCCAGCAGTGCAACCCGGGACTTCTACGAGCAGTACTTC. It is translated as CASSATRDFYEQYF.

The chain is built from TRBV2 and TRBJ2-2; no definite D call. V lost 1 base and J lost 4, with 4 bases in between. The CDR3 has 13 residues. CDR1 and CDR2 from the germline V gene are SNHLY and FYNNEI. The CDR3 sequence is CASSEGGTGELFF. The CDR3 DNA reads TGTGCCAGCAGTGAAGGTGGCACCGGGGAGCTGTTTTTT.

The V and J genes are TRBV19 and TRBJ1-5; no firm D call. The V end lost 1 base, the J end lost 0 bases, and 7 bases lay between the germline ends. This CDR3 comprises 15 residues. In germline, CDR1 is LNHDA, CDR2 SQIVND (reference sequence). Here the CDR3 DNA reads TGTGCCAGTAGTATAGCTGGTTATAGCAATCAGCCCCAGCATTTT. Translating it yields CASSIAGYSNQPQHF.

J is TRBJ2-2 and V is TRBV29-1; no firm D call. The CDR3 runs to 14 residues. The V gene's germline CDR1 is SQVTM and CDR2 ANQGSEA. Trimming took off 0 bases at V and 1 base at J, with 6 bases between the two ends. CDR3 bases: TGCAGCGTTGAAGATTTAGGGAACACCGGGGAGCTGTTTTTT. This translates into CSVEDLGNTGELFF.

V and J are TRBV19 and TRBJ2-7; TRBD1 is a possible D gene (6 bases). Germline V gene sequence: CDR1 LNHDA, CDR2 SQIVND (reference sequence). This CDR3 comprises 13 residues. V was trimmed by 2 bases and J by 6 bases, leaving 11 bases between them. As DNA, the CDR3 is TGTGCCAGTAGTATATTTTCCAGGGGCGAGCAGTACTTC. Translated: CASSIFSRGEQYF.

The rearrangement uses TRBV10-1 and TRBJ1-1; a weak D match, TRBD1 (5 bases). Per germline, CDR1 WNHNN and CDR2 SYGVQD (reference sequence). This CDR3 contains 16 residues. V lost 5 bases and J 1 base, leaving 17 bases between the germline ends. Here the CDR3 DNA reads TGCGCCAGCAGTCCCGGGACTTCAATCCCGAACACTGAAGCTTTCTTT. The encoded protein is CASSPGTSIPNTEAFF.

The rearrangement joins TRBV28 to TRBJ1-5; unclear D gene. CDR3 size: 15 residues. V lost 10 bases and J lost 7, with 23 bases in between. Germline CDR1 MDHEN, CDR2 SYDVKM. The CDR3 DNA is TGTGCCATCCCCGGCGGACCGGCTTCCTCCCAGCCCCAGCATTTT. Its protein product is CAIPGGPASSQPQHF.

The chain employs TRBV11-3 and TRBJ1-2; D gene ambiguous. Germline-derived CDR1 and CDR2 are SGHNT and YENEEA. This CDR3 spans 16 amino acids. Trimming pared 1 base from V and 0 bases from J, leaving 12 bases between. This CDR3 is CASSLVQCKSNYGYTF. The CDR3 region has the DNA TGTGCCAGCAGCTTAGTCCAATGCAAATCTAACTATGGCTACACCTTC.

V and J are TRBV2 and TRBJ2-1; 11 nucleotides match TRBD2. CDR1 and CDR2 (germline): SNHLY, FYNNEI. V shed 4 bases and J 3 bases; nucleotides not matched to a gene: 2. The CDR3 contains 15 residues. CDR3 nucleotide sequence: TGTGCCAGCAGTGCGGGACTAGCGGACTACAATGAGCAGTTCTTC. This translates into CASSAGLADYNEQFF. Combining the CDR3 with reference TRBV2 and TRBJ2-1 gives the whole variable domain EPEVTQTPSHQVTQMGQEVILRCVPISNHLYFYWYRQILGQKVEFLVSFYNNEISEKSEIFDDQFSVERPDGSNFTLKIRSTKLEDSAMYFCASSAGLADYNEQFFGPGTRLTVL.

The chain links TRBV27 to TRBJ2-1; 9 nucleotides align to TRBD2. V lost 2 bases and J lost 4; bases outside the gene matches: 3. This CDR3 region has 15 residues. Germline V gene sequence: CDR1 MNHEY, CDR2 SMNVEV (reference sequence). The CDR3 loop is CASSLRAGGYNEQFF. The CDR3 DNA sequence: TGTGCCAGCAGTTTAAGAGCGGGAGGTTACAATGAGCAGTTCTTC.

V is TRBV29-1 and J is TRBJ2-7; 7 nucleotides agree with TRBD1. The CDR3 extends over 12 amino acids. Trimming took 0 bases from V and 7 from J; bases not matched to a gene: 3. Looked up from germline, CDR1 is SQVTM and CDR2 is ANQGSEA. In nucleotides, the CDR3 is TGCAGCGTTGAAGATATCAGGGGGGAGCAGTACTTC. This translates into CSVEDIRGEQYF.

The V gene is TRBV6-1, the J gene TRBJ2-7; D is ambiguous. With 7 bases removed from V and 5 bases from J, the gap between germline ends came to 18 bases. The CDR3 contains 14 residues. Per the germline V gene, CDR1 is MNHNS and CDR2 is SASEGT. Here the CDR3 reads CASIETDLVHEQYF. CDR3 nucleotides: TGTGCCAGCATCGAAACAGATCTCGTGCACGAGCAGTACTTC.

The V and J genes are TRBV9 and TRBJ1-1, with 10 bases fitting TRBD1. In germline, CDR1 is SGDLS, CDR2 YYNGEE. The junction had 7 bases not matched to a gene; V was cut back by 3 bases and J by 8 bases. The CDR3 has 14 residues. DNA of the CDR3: TGTGCCAGCAGCGCTATCGGACAGGGGGAAGAAGCTTTCTTT. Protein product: CASSAIGQGEEAFF.

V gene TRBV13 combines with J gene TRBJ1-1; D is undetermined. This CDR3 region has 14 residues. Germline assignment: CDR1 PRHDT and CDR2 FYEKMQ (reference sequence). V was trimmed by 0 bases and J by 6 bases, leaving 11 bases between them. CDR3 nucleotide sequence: TGTGCCAGCAGCTTAGGAGGGTCAGACTCTGAAGCTTTCTTT. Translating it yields CASSLGGSDSEAFF. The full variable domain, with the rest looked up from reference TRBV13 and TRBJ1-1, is AAGVIQSPRHLIKEKRETATLKCYPIPRHDTVYWYQQGPGQDPQFLISFYEKMQSDKGSIPDRFSAQQFSDYHSELNMSSLELGDSALYFCASSLGGSDSEAFFGQGTRLTVV.

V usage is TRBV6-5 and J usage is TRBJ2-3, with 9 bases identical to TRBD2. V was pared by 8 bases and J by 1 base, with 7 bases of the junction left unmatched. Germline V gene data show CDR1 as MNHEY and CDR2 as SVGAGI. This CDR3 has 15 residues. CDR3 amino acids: CASFERGAGTDTQYF. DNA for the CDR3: TGTGCCAGCTTTGAGCGGGGGGCTGGCACAGATACGCAGTATTTT.